The 5 T cell receptor beta chains below all came from one sample that was sequenced in a study of breast tumors, draining lymph nodes, adjacent tissues. TCRdb used MiXCR to reprocess the multiplex PCR reads, holding one entry per CDR3 protein. Of approximately 300,000 distinct CDR3 sequences listed, roughly 30% are singletons. The lymph nodes were axillary draining lymph nodes from breast cancer patients. The sequencing sample was made of axillary lymph node tissue. All receptors come from a female donor with breast cancer. Some clones in this sample may be carry-over from other donors' samples.

This clonotype was counted a few times. The gene calls are TRBV11-3 and TRBJ1-1; D unresolved. The CDR3 consists of 11 residues. CDR1 and CDR2 from the germline V gene are SGHNT and YENEEA. Trimming took off 3 bases at V and 7 bases at J, with 6 bases between the two ends. The CDR3 nucleotides read TGTGCCAGCAGCTTCGGACGTGAAGCTTTCTTT. Amino acids: CASSFGREAFF.

Only a few counts were recorded for this clonotype. The gene calls are TRBV7-2 and TRBJ2-6; TRBD2 aligns across 7 bases. The CDR3 runs 14 residues. V shed 3 bases, J shed 9 bases, and the junction held 5 bases outside the gene matches. Germline lookup yields CDR1 SGHTA and CDR2 FQGNSA. The CDR3 nucleotides read TGTGCCAGCAGCTTTACCCAGCGGGACAACGTCCTGACTTTC. Its protein is CASSFTQRDNVLTF.

This clonotype was detected many times. The CDR3, as DNA: TGTGCCAGCAGCCTCCCCGGGACTAGTCAGGATACGCAGTATTTT. Its protein is CASSLPGTSQDTQYF. The chain employs TRBV5-6 and TRBJ2-3; the match to TRBD2 covers 8 bases. The CDR3 has 15 residues. Germline CDR1 is SGHDT and CDR2 is YYEEEE. J gave up 6 bases and V 4 bases, and 10 bases lay outside the gene matches.

This clonotype was picked up many times. The gene calls are TRBV7-2 and TRBJ2-5, with 10 bases fitting TRBD2. V lost 6 bases, J lost 3 bases, and 7 bases stayed unmatched. CDR3 length: 15 residues. The germline gives CDR1 SGHTA, CDR2 FQGNSA. CDR3 nucleotides: TGTGCCAGCAGTGTGACTAGCGGGTGGGAAGAGACCCAGTACTTC. Translated: CASSVTSGWEETQYF.

The V gene is TRBV10-3, the J gene TRBJ1-1, with TRBD1 as a possible D gene (5 bases). Trimming shortened V by 8 bases and J by 1 base, and 11 bases separated the two germline ends. The CDR3 totals 13 residues. Germline values: CDR1 ENHRY, CDR2 SYGVKD. The DNA of the CDR3 is TGTGCCATCTGGGGGGATACGAACACTGAAGCTTTCTTT. As protein: CAIWGDTNTEAFF.